The 8 T cell receptor beta chains given below trace back to one sample, sequenced in a study of T cells in Graves' hyperthyroidism and ophthalmopathy. RNA transcripts were the template for amplifying TCR beta CDR3 regions. TCR CDR3 regions were first amplified by RT-PCR with HTBI primers. A single record per CDR3 protein comes from TCRdb applying MiXCR to the multiplex PCR reads. Here the sample spans about 720,000 distinct CDR3 sequences, less than 20% being singletons. The specimen was blood. The receptors derive from a man between 18 and 35 years old with Graves' hyperthyroidism.

This clonotype was found a few times. V and J are TRBV18 and TRBJ1-3, with D maybe TRBD1 (5 bases). Trimming cost V 2 bases and J 3 bases, with 14 bases left between them. The CDR3 consists of 16 residues. Germline V gives CDR1 KGHSH, CDR2 LQKENI. Here the CDR3 DNA reads TGTGCCAGCTCACCAGGAAGGGGCGTCCATGGAAACACCATATATTTT. Residues: CASSPGRGVHGNTIYF. The complete variable domain, with remaining parts taken from reference TRBV18 and TRBJ1-3, reads NAGVMQNPRHLVRRRGQEARLRCSPMKGHSHVYWYRQLPEEGLKFMVYLQKENIIDESGMPKERFSAEFPKEGPSILRIQQVVRGDSAAYFCASSPGRGVHGNTIYFGEGSWLTVV.

This chain joins TRBV2 and TRBJ1-2; D unclear. Deletions cut 3 bases from V and 7 bases from J, with 15 bases between. The CDR3 is made up of 14 amino acids. CDR1 and CDR2 (germline): SNHLY, FYNNEI. The CDR3 sequence is CASSDSRPLCGYTF. Here the CDR3 DNA reads TGTGCCAGCAGTGACAGTCGGCCACTATGTGGCTACACCTTC.

In regard to this clonotype: This may come from a read error, since a much larger clone is one base off. The chain combines TRBV28 with TRBJ1-1; 11 bases fit TRBD1. The V gene end was trimmed by 5 bases and the J gene end by 3 bases; junction bases not matched to a gene: 17. In germline, CDR1 is MDHEN, CDR2 SYDVKM. The CDR3 is 19 residues long. The CDR3 loop is CASSPQGLGTGGWDTEAFF. The DNA for the CDR3 is TGTGCCAGCAGTCCCCAAGGGTTGGGGACAGGGGGATGGGACACTGAAGCTTTCTTT. The entire variable domain, with the rest obtained from reference TRBV28 and TRBJ1-1, is as follows: DVKVTQSSRYLVKRTGEKVFLECVQDMDHENMFWYRQDPGLGLRLIYFSYDVKMKEKGDIPEGYSVSREKKERFSLILESASTNQTSMYLCASSPQGLGTGGWDTEAFFGQGTRLTVV.

This clonotype came up a few times. The chain carries TRBV20-1 and TRBJ2-1; possibly TRBD2 for D (5 bases). The germline V gene encodes CDR1 DFQATT and CDR2 SNEGSKA (reference sequence). Trimming stripped 5 bases from V and 6 bases from J, with 17 bases between. The CDR3 extends over 14 amino acids. The CDR3 nucleotides are TGCAGTGCTGCCCTAGGACTGGAAACCAATGAGCAGTTCTTC. It translates to CSAALGLETNEQFF.

This clonotype was seen many times. The chain is built from TRBV2 and TRBJ2-1; 8 bases are a match to TRBD1. The CDR3 contains 15 residues. Trimming took 6 bases from V and 6 from J; bases not matched to a gene: 10. The V gene's germline CDR1 is SNHLY and CDR2 FYNNEI. The CDR3 spells CASSGGGQAANEQFF. The CDR3 region has the DNA TGTGCCAGCAGCGGAGGGGGACAGGCAGCCAATGAGCAGTTCTTC.

The gene calls are TRBV6-1 and TRBJ1-1; weak D call: TRBD1 (5 bases). This CDR3 contains 13 residues. CDR1 is MNHNS, CDR2 SASEGT, per germline. The V end was cut by 4 bases, the J end by 6 bases, with 12 bases between. The CDR3 is CASSAGARPEAFF. CDR3 coding DNA: TGTGCCAGCAGTGCCGGGGCGCGGCCTGAAGCTTTCTTT.

This clonotype was observed a handful of times. The chain has TRBV29-1 and TRBJ2-1; TRBD1 matches at 10 bases. Germline CDR1 is SQVTM and CDR2 is ANQGSEA. The CDR3 contains 14 residues. The J segment lost 3 bases and the V segment lost 7 bases, leaving 6 bases of the junction unmatched. This chain's CDR3 is CSARTGGVYNEQFF. The CDR3 nucleotides are TGCAGCGCCCGGACAGGGGGGGTCTACAATGAGCAGTTCTTC.

This clonotype was recorded at least ten times. The genes are TRBV6-1 and TRBJ2-6, with D maybe TRBD2 (6 bases). V was pared by 6 bases and J by 4 bases, with 13 bases between. Germline CDR1 and CDR2: MNHNS and SASEGT. The CDR3 has 15 amino acids. The CDR3 coding sequence is TGTGCCAGCAGACAAAAGGGGAGGGGGGCCAACGTCCTGACTTTC. It codes for CASRQKGRGANVLTF.